This T cell receptor (beta chain) was captured in a study of regulatory T cells in long-lasting Graves disease. Study-level information: Persistent cases took antithyroid drugs over 5 years and stayed TSH receptor antibody positive. Study findings and constraints: Persistent patients had more shared public clonotypes (under 3,000) than new patients (roughly 940).

Of note for this clonotype: The target antigen is unknown.

Time point described: persistent/refractory GD, antithyroid drugs over 5 years with positive TRAb. RNA from PBMCs was the source of the TCR library. Arm-PCR with iRepertoire HTBI primers amplified the CDR3 regions for these TCR beta libraries. Using its own MiXCR run on the multiplex PCR reads, TCRdb lists one record per CDR3 protein. The sample lists roughly 470,000 distinct CDR3 sequences, around 20% occurring once. The source was peripheral blood mononuclear cells (PBMCs), collected when the disease was refractory, from a patient treated with antithyroid drugs. The clonotype comes from a female donor with Graves disease.

The CDR3, as DNA: TGTGCCAGTAGGAGGGGAGCTAGCCCTTCACCCCTCCACTTT. Residues: CASRRGASPSPLHF. This chain connects TRBV19 to TRBJ1-6, with TRBD1 as a possible D gene (5 bases). V was cut by 6 bases and J by 9 bases, with 15 bases left in between. The germline gives CDR1 LNHDA, CDR2 SQIVND (reference sequence). The CDR3 has 14 residues.